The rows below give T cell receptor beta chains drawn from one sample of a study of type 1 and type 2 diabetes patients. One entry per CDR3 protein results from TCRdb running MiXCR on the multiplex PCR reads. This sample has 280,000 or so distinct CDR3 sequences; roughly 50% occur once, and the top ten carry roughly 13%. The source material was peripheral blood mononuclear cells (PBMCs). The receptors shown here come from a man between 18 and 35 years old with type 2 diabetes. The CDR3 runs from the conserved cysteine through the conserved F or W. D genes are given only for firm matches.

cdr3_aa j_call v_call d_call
CASSSFSGHSRAYEQYF TRBJ2-7 TRBV7-6 .
CASKPQGSTDTQYF TRBJ2-3 TRBV27 .
CASSIGGRGTEAFF TRBJ1-1 TRBV19 .
CASSTRQGNTEAFF TRBJ1-1 TRBV19 TRBD1
CASGWRTDTQYF TRBJ2-3 TRBV2 .
CSAIGQGSSKPYEQYF TRBJ2-7 TRBV20-1 TRBD1
CASSPTGTYGYTF TRBJ1-2 TRBV7-8 .
CSARDVGTKLFF TRBJ1-4 TRBV20-1 .
CATSRGTGAGSYEQYF TRBJ2-7 TRBV15 TRBD1
CASSPAGGREAFF TRBJ1-1 TRBV28 TRBD1
CASRFGTNSYNEQFF TRBJ2-1 TRBV5-1 .
CASSLTLGGELFF TRBJ2-2 TRBV6-6 .
CASSLQQGRPDGYTF TRBJ1-2 TRBV19 .